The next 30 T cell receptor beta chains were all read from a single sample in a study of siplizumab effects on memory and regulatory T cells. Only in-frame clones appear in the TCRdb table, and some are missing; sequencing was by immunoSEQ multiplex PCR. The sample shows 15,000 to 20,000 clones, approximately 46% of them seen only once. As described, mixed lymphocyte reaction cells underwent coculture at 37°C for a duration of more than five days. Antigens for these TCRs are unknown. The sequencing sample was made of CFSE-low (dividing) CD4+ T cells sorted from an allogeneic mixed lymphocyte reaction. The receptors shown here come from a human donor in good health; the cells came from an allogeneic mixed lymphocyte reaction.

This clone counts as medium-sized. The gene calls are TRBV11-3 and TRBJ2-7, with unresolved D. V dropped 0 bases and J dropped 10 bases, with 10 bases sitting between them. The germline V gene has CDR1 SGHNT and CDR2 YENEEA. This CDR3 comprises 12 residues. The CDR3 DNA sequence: TGTGCCAGCAGCTTAGATTCGCCCGGTCAGTACTTC. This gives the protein CASSLDSPGQYF. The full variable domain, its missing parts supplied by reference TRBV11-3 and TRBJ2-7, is EAGVVQSPRYKIIEKKQPVAFWCNPISGHNTLYWYLQNLGQGPELLIRYENEEAVDDSQLPKDRFSAERLKGVDSTLKIQPAELGDSAVYLCASSLDSPGQYFGPGTRLTVT.

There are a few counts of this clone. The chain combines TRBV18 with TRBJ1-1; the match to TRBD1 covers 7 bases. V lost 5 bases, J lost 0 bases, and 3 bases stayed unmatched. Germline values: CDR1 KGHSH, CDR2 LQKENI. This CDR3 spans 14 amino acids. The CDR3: CASSNQGVNTEAFF. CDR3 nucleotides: TGTGCCAGCTCAAATCAGGGGGTGAACACTGAAGCTTTCTTT.

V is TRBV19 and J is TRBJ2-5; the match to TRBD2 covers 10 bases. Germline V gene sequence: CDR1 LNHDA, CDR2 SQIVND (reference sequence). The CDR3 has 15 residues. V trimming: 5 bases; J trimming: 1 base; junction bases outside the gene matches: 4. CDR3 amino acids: CASSGLAEAQETQYF. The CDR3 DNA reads TGTGCCAGTAGTGGACTAGCGGAGGCCCAAGAGACCCAGTACTTC.

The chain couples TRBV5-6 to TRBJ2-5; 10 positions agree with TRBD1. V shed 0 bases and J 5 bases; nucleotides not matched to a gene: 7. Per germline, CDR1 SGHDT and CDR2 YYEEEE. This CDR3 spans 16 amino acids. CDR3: CASSLAGTGERETQYF. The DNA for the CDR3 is TGTGCCAGCAGCTTGGCTGGGACAGGGGAACGGGAGACCCAGTACTTC.

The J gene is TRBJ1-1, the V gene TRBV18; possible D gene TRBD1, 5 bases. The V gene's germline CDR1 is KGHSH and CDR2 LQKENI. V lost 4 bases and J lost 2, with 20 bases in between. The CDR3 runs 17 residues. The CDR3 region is CASSLTQGLVTNTEAFF. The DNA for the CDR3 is TGTGCCAGCTCACTCACTCAGGGCTTAGTAACTAACACTGAAGCTTTCTTT.

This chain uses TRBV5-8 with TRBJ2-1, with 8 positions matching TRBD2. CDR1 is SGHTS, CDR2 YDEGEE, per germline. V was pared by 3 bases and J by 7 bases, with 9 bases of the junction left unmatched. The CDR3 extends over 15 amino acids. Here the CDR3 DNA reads TGTGCCAGCAGCTCTAACGGGGGGGCCTGGAATGAGCAGTTCTTC. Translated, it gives CASSSNGGAWNEQFF.

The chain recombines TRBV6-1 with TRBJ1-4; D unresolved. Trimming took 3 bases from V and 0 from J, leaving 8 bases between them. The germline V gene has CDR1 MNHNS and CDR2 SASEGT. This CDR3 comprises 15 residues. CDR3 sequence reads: CASSDGSTTNEKLFF. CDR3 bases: TGTGCCAGCAGTGATGGCAGCACAACTAATGAAAAACTGTTTTTT.

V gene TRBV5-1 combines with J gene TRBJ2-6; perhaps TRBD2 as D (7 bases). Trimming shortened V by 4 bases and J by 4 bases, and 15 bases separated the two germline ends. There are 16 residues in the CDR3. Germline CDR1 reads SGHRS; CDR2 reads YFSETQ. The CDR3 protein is CASSGGAPQGANVLTF. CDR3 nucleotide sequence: TGCGCCAGCAGCGGGGGGGCGCCCCAAGGGGCCAACGTCCTGACTTTC.

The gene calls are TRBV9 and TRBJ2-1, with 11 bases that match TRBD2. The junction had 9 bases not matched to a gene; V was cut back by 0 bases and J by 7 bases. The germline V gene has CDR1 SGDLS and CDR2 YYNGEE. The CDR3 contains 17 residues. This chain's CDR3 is CASSVAEGLAGENEQFF. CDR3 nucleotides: TGTGCCAGCAGCGTAGCTGAAGGACTAGCGGGTGAAAATGAGCAGTTCTTC. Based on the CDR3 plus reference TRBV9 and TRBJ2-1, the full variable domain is DSGVTQTPKHLITATGQRVTLRCSPRSGDLSVYWYQQSLDQGLQFLIQYYNGEERAKGNILERFSAQQFPDLHSELNLSSLELGDSALYFCASSVAEGLAGENEQFFGPGTRLTVL.

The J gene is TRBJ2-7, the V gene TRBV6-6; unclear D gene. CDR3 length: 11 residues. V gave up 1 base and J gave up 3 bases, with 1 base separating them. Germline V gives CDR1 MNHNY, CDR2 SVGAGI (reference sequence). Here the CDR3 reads CASSYYYEQYF. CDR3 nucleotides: TGTGCCAGCAGTTACTACTACGAGCAGTACTTC.

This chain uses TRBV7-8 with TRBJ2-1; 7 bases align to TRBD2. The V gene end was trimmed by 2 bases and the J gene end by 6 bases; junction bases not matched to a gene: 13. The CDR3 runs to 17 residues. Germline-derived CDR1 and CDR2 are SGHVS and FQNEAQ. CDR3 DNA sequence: TGTGCCAGCAGCTTACGGAGCGGGGACTCTCCCTCCAATGAGCAGTTCTTC. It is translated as CASSLRSGDSPSNEQFF.

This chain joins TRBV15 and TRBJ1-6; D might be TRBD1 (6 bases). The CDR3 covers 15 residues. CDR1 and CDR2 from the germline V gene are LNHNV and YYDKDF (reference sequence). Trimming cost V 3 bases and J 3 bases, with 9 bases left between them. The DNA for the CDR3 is TGTGCCACCAGCAGTCAGGGGTTCTATAATTCACCCCTCCACTTT. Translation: CATSSQGFYNSPLHF.

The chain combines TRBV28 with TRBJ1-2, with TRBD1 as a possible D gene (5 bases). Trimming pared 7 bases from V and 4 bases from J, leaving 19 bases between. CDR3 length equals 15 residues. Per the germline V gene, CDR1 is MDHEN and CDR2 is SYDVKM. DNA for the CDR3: TGTGCCAGCACAAACACGGGGGGGACCCCCTATGGCTACACCTTC. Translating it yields CASTNTGGTPYGYTF.

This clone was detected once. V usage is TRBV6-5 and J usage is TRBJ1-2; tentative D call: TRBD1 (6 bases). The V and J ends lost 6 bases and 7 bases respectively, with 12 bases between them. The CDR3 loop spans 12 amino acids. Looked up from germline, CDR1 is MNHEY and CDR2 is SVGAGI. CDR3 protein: CASRYREGGYTF. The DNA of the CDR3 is TGTGCCAGCAGATACAGGGAAGGTGGCTACACCTTC.

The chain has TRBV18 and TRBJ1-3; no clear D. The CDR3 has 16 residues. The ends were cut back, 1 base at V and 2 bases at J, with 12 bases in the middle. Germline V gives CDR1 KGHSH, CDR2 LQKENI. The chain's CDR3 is CASSPLILGTGNTIYF. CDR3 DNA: TGTGCCAGCTCACCACTCATTCTGGGGACTGGAAACACCATATATTTT.

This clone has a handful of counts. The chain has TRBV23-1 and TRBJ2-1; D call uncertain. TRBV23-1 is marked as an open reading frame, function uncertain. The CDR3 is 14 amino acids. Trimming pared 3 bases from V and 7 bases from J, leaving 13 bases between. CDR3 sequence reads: CASSQVVEDNEQFF. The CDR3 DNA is TGCGCCAGCAGTCAGGTCGTCGAAGATAATGAGCAGTTCTTC.

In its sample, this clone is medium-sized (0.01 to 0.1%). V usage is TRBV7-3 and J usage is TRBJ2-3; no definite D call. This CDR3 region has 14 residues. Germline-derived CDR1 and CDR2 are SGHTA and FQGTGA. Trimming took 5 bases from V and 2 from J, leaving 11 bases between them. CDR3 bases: TGTGCCAGCAGCGGATACGGAACCACAGATACGCAGTATTTT. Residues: CASSGYGTTDTQYF.

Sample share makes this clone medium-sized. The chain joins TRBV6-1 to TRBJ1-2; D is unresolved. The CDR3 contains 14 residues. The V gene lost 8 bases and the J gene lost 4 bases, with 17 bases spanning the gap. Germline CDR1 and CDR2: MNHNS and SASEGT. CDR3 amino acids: CASDRREFFYGYTF. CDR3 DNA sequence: TGTGCCAGCGATCGACGGGAATTTTTCTATGGCTACACCTTC.

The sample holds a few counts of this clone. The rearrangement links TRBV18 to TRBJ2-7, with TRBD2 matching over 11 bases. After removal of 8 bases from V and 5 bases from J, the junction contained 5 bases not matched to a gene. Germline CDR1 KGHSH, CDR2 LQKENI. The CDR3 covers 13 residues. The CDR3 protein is CASVAGGSDEQYF. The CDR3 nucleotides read TGTGCCAGCGTAGCGGGGGGGTCGGACGAGCAGTACTTC.

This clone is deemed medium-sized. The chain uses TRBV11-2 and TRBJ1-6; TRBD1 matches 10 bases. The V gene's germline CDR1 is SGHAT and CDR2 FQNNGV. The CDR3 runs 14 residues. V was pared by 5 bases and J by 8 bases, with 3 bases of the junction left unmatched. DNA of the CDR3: TGTGCCAGCAGCACCGACAGGGGGCATTCACCCCTCCACTTT. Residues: CASSTDRGHSPLHF.

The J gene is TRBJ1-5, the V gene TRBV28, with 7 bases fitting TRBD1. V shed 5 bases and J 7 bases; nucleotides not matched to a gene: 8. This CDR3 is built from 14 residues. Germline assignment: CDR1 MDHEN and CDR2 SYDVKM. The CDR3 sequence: CASSSPQGYQPQHF. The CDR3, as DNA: TGTGCCAGCAGTAGCCCACAGGGGTACCAGCCCCAGCATTTT.

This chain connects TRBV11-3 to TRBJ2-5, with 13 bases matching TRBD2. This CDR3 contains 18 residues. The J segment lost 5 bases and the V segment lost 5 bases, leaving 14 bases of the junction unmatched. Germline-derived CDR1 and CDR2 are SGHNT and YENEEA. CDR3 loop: CASSPGLTSGGRSETQYF. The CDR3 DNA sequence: TGTGCCAGCAGCCCGGGCCTGACTAGCGGGGGGCGTAGTGAGACCCAGTACTTC.

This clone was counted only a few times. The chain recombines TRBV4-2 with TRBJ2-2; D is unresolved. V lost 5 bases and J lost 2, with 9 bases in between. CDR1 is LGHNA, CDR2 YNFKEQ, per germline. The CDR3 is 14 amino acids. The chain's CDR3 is CASSASSNTGELFF. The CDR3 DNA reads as TGTGCCAGCAGCGCCTCATCCAACACCGGGGAGCTGTTTTTT.

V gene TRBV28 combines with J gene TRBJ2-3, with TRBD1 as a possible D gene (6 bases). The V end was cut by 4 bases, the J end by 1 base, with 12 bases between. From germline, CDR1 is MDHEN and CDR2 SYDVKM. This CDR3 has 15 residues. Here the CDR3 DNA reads TGTGCCAGCAGTTCGGGACATCTGGGCACAGATACGCAGTATTTT. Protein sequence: CASSSGHLGTDTQYF. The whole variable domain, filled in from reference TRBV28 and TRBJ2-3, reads DVKVTQSSRYLVKRTGEKVFLECVQDMDHENMFWYRQDPGLGLRLIYFSYDVKMKEKGDIPEGYSVSREKKERFSLILESASTNQTSMYLCASSSGHLGTDTQYFGPGTRLTVL.

CDR3 in DNA: TGTGCCAGCAGTGAATGGGAGACCCAGTACTTC. This codes for CASSEWETQYF. This chain uses TRBV6-5 with TRBJ2-5; D gene uncertain. V lost 5 bases to trimming and J lost 5 bases, with 6 bases between them. This CDR3 has 11 residues. Germline V lookup: CDR1 MNHEY, CDR2 SVGAGI.

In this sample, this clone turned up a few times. In DNA form, the CDR3 reads TGTGCCAGCAGCCGCAAAGCCGGGACAGGGTCTGGAAACACCATATATTTT. This translates into CASSRKAGTGSGNTIYF. This chain links TRBV28 with TRBJ1-3; 9 nucleotides align to TRBD1. Germline lookup yields CDR1 MDHEN and CDR2 SYDVKM. J gave up 1 base and V 6 bases, and 10 bases lay outside the gene matches. The CDR3 runs to 17 residues.

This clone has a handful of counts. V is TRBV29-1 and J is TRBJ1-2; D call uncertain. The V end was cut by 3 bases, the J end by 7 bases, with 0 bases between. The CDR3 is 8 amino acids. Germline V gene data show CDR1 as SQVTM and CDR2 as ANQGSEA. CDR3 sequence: CSVDGYTF. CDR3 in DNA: TGCAGCGTTGATGGCTACACCTTC.

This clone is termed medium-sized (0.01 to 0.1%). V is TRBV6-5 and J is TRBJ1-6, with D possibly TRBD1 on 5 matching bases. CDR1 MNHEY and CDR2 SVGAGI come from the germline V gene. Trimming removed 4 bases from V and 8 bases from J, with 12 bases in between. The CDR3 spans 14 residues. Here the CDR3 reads CASSSQGGHSPLHF. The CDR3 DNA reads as TGTGCCAGCAGTTCTCAGGGAGGCCATTCACCCCTCCACTTT.

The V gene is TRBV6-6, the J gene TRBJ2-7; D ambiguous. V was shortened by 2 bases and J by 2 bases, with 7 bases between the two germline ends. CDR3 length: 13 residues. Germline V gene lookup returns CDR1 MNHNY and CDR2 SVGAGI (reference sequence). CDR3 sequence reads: CASSYTGPYEQYF. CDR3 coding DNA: TGTGCCAGCAGTTACACCGGACCCTACGAGCAGTACTTC.

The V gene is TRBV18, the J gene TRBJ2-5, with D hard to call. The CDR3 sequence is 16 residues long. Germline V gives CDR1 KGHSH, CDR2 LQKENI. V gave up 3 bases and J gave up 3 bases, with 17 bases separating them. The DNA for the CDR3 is TGTGCCAGCTCACCCCGATGGGGAAGAGAAGAAGAGACCCAGTACTTC. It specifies CASSPRWGREEETQYF.